The subject of this entry is one TCR beta chain. Its matching antigen is unknown. The data belong to a study of stem cell transplantation in POMP-related autoinflammatory disease. For the study at large: Pre-transplant patients had naive-skewed CD4+ T cells and few CD8+ T cells. Study-wide findings and caveats: Across all analyzed T-cell subsets, patients with PRAID tended toward reduced diversity and increased clonality. In PRAID patients, the number of distinct TRB V-J gene pairings was restricted.

Germline assignment: CDR1 SGHVS and CDR2 FQNEAQ. CDR3 size: 17 residues. Trimming left V 3 bases short and J 5 bases short, with 19 bases between. Produced via immunoSEQ multiplex PCR; TCRdb's table is partial and in-frame only. The table records approximately 65,000 clones, approximately 91% of them present only once. This clonotype was obtained from a human patient with POMP-related autoinflammation and immune dysregulation (PRAID). Some T cells may arise from the graft donor. Sample: CD4+ T cells from PBMCs, taken after stem cell transplantation. This rearrangement joins TRBV7-8 to TRBJ2-2, with D perhaps matching TRBD2 (7 bases). The CDR3 here is CASSFPGGPRGTGELFF. The CDR3 bases are TGTGCCAGCAGCTTCCCCGGGGGGCCGCGAGGTACCGGGGAGCTGTTTTTT.